The 32 T cell receptor beta chains given below trace back to one sample, sequenced in a study of cytotoxic CD8 clonotypes in ibrutinib-treated CLL. Assay: immunoSEQ multiplex PCR; the TCRdb copy retains only in-frame clones and omits some. The profile shows some 200,000 clones, around 75% of them singletons. The material sequenced was PBMCs, taken after 12 months of ibrutinib treatment. These receptors were taken from a human donor with chronic lymphocytic leukemia.

This clone was recorded once. V and J are TRBV4-3 and TRBJ2-3, with D possibly TRBD2 on 5 matching bases. CDR1 LGHNA and CDR2 YSLEER come from the germline V gene. V was pared by 3 bases and J by 8 bases, with 12 bases between. This CDR3 is 13 amino acids long. This CDR3 is CASSHERSPTQYF. The CDR3 DNA follows: TGCGCCAGCAGCCATGAGCGGTCCCCTACGCAGTATTTT.

The chain uses TRBV15 and TRBJ2-7, with D uncertain. Trimming left V 0 bases short and J 6 bases short, with 9 bases between. CDR1 and CDR2 (germline): LNHNV, YYDKDF (reference sequence). This CDR3 contains 13 residues. Written as DNA, the CDR3 is TGTGCCACCAGCAGAGAGCGTCGGTCCGAGCAGTACTTC. Translating it yields CATSRERRSEQYF. Variable domain in full (rest from reference TRBV15 and TRBJ2-7): DAMVIQNPRYQVTQFGKPVTLSCSQTLNHNVMYWYQQKSSQAPKLLFHYYDKDFNNEADTPDNFQSRRPNTSFCFLDIRSPGLGDTAMYLCATSRERRSEQYFGPGTRLTVT.

V gene TRBV9 combines with J gene TRBJ2-7; unclear D gene. The V gene's germline CDR1 is SGDLS and CDR2 YYNGEE. The V and J ends lost 4 bases and 0 bases respectively, with 8 bases between them. The CDR3 is 13 residues long. The CDR3 DNA is TGTGCCAGCAGCCCCCATGGCTCCTACGAGCAGTACTTC. As protein: CASSPHGSYEQYF.

V usage is TRBV10-3 and J usage is TRBJ2-7; maybe TRBD1 (6 bases). Germline lookup yields CDR1 ENHRY and CDR2 SYGVKD. The length of the CDR3 is 14 residues. With 3 bases removed from V and 3 bases from J, the gap between germline ends came to 12 bases. The CDR3 spells CAISDQQGSYEQYF. CDR3 coding DNA: TGTGCCATCAGTGATCAGCAGGGGAGCTACGAGCAGTACTTC.

The chain combines TRBV4-2 with TRBJ1-3, with D tentatively TRBD1 (5 bases). This CDR3 contains 15 residues. Trimming stripped 5 bases from V and 4 bases from J, with 15 bases between. Germline-derived CDR1 and CDR2 are LGHNA and YNFKEQ. In nucleotides, the CDR3 is TGTGCCAGCAGCGAGCTGGGGCTCTCGGGAAACACCATATATTTT. Amino acids: CASSELGLSGNTIYF.

This clone came up a few times. This rearrangement joins TRBV6-6 to TRBJ2-2, with D hard to call. Trimming stripped 6 bases from V and 0 bases from J, with 11 bases between. The CDR3 contains 15 residues. Per the germline V gene, CDR1 is MNHNY and CDR2 is SVGAGI (reference sequence). CDR3 sequence reads: CASSYPVTNTGELFF. The CDR3 DNA sequence: TGTGCCAGCAGCTACCCGGTAACGAACACCGGGGAGCTGTTTTTT.

This clone was seen only once. CDR3: CATSRVGGEGGYTF. DNA for the CDR3: TGTGCCACCAGCAGAGTTGGCGGGGAGGGTGGCTACACCTTC. The V gene is TRBV15, the J gene TRBJ1-2; no reliable D call. CDR1 and CDR2 from the germline V gene are LNHNV and YYDKDF (reference sequence). With 1 base removed from V and 7 bases from J, the gap between germline ends came to 13 bases. The CDR3 totals 14 residues.

The V call is TRBV5-1, the J call TRBJ1-4, with TRBD1 as a possible D gene (5 bases). The CDR3 contains 15 residues. V was trimmed by 0 bases and J by 5 bases, leaving 11 bases between them. Germline V CDR1 and CDR2: SGHRS, YFSETQ. Here the CDR3 DNA reads TGCGCCAGCAGCTTGGTGGGGCTGTCGAATGAAAAACTGTTTTTT. It is translated as CASSLVGLSNEKLFF.

The chain combines TRBV6-6 with TRBJ2-7; D gene unclear. CDR3 size: 11 residues. The V end lost 6 bases, the J end lost 6 bases, and 9 bases lay between the germline ends. CDR1 is MNHNY and CDR2 is SVGAGI in the germline V gene (reference sequence). The CDR3 reads CASREQSEQYF. CDR3 nucleotides: TGTGCCAGCAGGGAGCAAAGCGAGCAGTACTTC.

The V gene is TRBV6-1, the J gene TRBJ2-7; D ambiguous. Between the trimmed V and J ends, which lost 3 bases and 0 bases, there was a span of 6 bases. The germline CDR1 and CDR2 sequences are MNHNS and SASEGT. The CDR3 spans 13 residues. CDR3 amino acids: CASSDWASYEQYF. Written as DNA, the CDR3 is TGTGCCAGCAGTGATTGGGCCTCCTACGAGCAGTACTTC.

The gene calls are TRBV25-1 and TRBJ1-2; no clear D gene. The germline V gene encodes CDR1 MGHDK and CDR2 SYGVNS. The length of the CDR3 is 14 residues. V lost 6 bases and J 5 bases, leaving 16 bases between the germline ends. The CDR3 loop is CASRSGEEAYGYTF. The CDR3 region has the DNA TGTGCCAGCAGAAGTGGGGAGGAGGCGTATGGCTACACCTTC.

The V call is TRBV27, the J call TRBJ1-5; no definite D call. With 3 bases removed from V and 6 bases from J, the gap between germline ends came to 9 bases. The CDR3 totals 13 residues. Per the germline V gene, CDR1 is MNHEY and CDR2 is SMNVEV (reference sequence). CDR3: CASSFLGSQPQHF. The CDR3 DNA is TGTGCCAGCAGTTTTTTAGGTTCTCAGCCCCAGCATTTT.

This clone was counted between two and nine times. This rearrangement joins TRBV2 to TRBJ2-2; D is perhaps TRBD1 (6 bases). Looked up from germline, CDR1 is SNHLY and CDR2 is FYNNEI. The CDR3 loop spans 15 amino acids. Between the trimmed V and J ends, which lost 6 bases and 2 bases, there was a span of 13 bases. In nucleotides, the CDR3 is TGTGCCAGCAGCGGACAGAGAACAAACACCGGGGAGCTGTTTTTT. This sequence encodes CASSGQRTNTGELFF.

This chain connects TRBV30 to TRBJ1-1; TRBD1 agrees at 7 bases. The CDR3 extends over 13 amino acids. V lost 5 bases, J lost 5 bases, and 8 bases stayed unmatched. Per the germline V gene, CDR1 is GTSNPN and CDR2 is SVGIG (reference sequence). CDR3 nucleotides: TGTGCCTGGGTGACAGGGATTGGTACTGAAGCTTTCTTT. It encodes CAWVTGIGTEAFF.

The chain is built from TRBV11-2 and TRBJ2-1, with no clear D. V was clipped by 3 bases and J by 0 bases, with 3 bases between them. Germline V gives CDR1 SGHAT, CDR2 FQNNGV. The CDR3 length is 13 residues. As DNA, the CDR3 is TGTGCCAGCAGCTTTGTCTCCTACAATGAGCAGTTCTTC. Translation: CASSFVSYNEQFF.

Only one count was recorded for this clone. V gene TRBV28 combines with J gene TRBJ1-1, with D perhaps TRBD1 (5 bases). The CDR3 has 13 amino acids. From germline, CDR1 is MDHEN and CDR2 SYDVKM. V dropped 6 bases and J dropped 5 bases, with 13 bases sitting between them. The CDR3: CASRERSGTEAFF. The CDR3 DNA reads as TGTGCCAGCAGAGAAAGGTCAGGGACTGAAGCTTTCTTT.

CDR3 coding DNA: TGTGCCAGCAGTTACTGGGGACAGGGAAGTTCAGATACGCAGTATTTT. Translated: CASSYWGQGSSDTQYF. J is TRBJ2-3 and V is TRBV6-5; 9 positions match TRBD1. The CDR3 runs 16 residues. J gave up 4 bases and V 1 base, and 6 bases lay outside the gene matches. Germline CDR1 reads MNHEY; CDR2 reads SVGAGI.

The chain carries TRBV5-6 and TRBJ1-2; D unclear. CDR3 length: 13 amino acids. The germline V gene encodes CDR1 SGHDT and CDR2 YYEEEE. Trimming removed 1 base from V and 1 base from J, with 5 bases in between. The CDR3 region has the DNA TGTGCCAGCAGCTTGTACAGTAACTATGGCTACACCTTC. It translates to CASSLYSNYGYTF. Based on the CDR3 plus reference TRBV5-6 and TRBJ1-2, the full variable domain is DAGVTQSPTHLIKTRGQQVTLRCSPKSGHDTVSWYQQALGQGPQFIFQYYEEEERQRGNFPDRFSGHQFPNYSSELNVNALLLGDSALYLCASSLYSNYGYTFGSGTRLTVV.

The rearrangement links TRBV7-2 to TRBJ1-2; perhaps TRBD1 as D (6 bases). The ends were cut back, 2 bases at V and 4 bases at J, with 11 bases in the middle. The germline V gene encodes CDR1 SGHTA and CDR2 FQGNSA. The CDR3 has 14 amino acids. CDR3 residues: CASSLWGASYGYTF. DNA of the CDR3: TGTGCCAGCAGCTTATGGGGGGCTTCCTATGGCTACACCTTC.

This clone has only a few counts. This chain connects TRBV25-1 to TRBJ1-1; D unresolved. The CDR3 is 12 residues long. The germline V gene encodes CDR1 MGHDK and CDR2 SYGVNS. The V and J ends lost 8 bases and 8 bases respectively, with 15 bases between them. CDR3 region: CASVGGRTEAFF. The CDR3 region has the DNA TGTGCCAGCGTTGGTGGGCGTACCGAAGCTTTCTTT. The entire variable domain, with the rest obtained from reference TRBV25-1 and TRBJ1-1, is as follows: EADIYQTPRYLVIGTGKKITLECSQTMGHDKMYWYQQDPGMELHLIHYSYGVNSTEKGDLSSESTVSRIRTEHFPLTLESARPSHTSQYLCASVGGRTEAFFGQGTRLTVV.

This sequence joins TRBV7-2 and TRBJ2-1, with D uncertain. In germline, CDR1 is SGHTA, CDR2 FQGNSA. The CDR3 totals 18 residues. The germline V and J ends were trimmed by 1 base and 5 bases, with 21 bases remaining between them. Written as DNA, the CDR3 is TGTGCCAGCAGCTTAGGATTAGGGTCCTTGCAGCTCGACAATGAGCAGTTCTTC. Protein product: CASSLGLGSLQLDNEQFF. Filled out from reference TRBV7-2 and TRBJ2-1, the complete variable domain reads GAGVSQSPSNKVTEKGKDVELRCDPISGHTALYWYRQSLGQGLEFLIYFQGNSAPDKSGLPSDRFSAERTGGSVSTLTIQRTQQEDSAVYLCASSLGLGSLQLDNEQFFGPGTRLTVL.

V is TRBV7-9 and J is TRBJ2-7, with a possible D match to TRBD1 (6 bases). Germline V lookup: CDR1 SEHNR, CDR2 FQNEAQ (reference sequence). Trimming took 1 base from V and 6 from J, leaving 19 bases between them. The CDR3 runs 16 residues. In DNA, the CDR3 is TGTGCCAGCAGCTTAGTTATTGGGGGCGCTTCAGGCGAGCAGTACTTC. The encoded protein is CASSLVIGGASGEQYF. Full variable domain (outside the CDR3, taken from reference TRBV7-9 and TRBJ2-7): DTGVSQNPRHKITKRGQNVTFRCDPISEHNRLYWYRQTLGQGPEFLTYFQNEAQLEKSRLLSDRFSAERPKGSFSTLEIQRTEQGDSAMYLCASSLVIGGASGEQYFGPGTRLTVT.

This chain links TRBV30 with TRBJ2-1; weak D call: TRBD1 (5 bases). Trimming removed 8 bases at V and 7 bases at J, with 18 bases between. Germline CDR1 is GTSNPN and CDR2 is SVGIG (reference sequence). The CDR3 is 13 amino acids. The CDR3 sequence is CAQDTQRGNEQFF. CDR3 in DNA: TGTGCCCAAGATACCCAAAGGGGTAATGAGCAGTTCTTC.

The rearrangement joins TRBV29-1 to TRBJ1-1; D is unresolved. Germline CDR1 is SQVTM and CDR2 is ANQGSEA. The CDR3 totals 14 residues. V lost 1 base and J lost 1, with 10 bases in between. This chain's CDR3 is CSVEGAASNTEAFF. In DNA, the CDR3 is TGCAGCGTTGAAGGGGCAGCCTCGAACACTGAAGCTTTCTTT. The variable domain in full, with the rest retrieved from reference TRBV29-1 and TRBJ1-1, is SAVISQKPSRDICQRGTSLTIQCQVDSQVTMMFWYRQQPGQSLTLIATANQGSEATYESGFVIDKFPISRPNLTFSTLTVSNMSPEDSSIYLCSVEGAASNTEAFFGQGTRLTVV.

This rearrangement joins TRBV7-9 to TRBJ1-2; 7 bases fit TRBD1. After removal of 5 bases from V and 8 bases from J, the junction contained 8 bases not matched to a gene. The CDR3 spans 13 residues. CDR1 SEHNR and CDR2 FQNEAQ come from the germline V gene (reference sequence). CDR3 amino acids: CASSPDRVGGYTF. The CDR3 nucleotides are TGTGCCAGCAGCCCCGACAGGGTTGGAGGCTACACCTTC.

V and J are TRBV28 and TRBJ2-7; D is perhaps TRBD1 or TRBD2 (5 bases each). CDR1 and CDR2 (germline): MDHEN, SYDVKM. With 11 bases removed from V and 9 bases from J, the gap between germline ends came to 29 bases. This CDR3 comprises 15 residues. The CDR3 spells CAGNRSRGRVASQYF. The CDR3 region has the DNA TGTGCCGGAAACCGATCCCGGGGCCGGGTTGCATCGCAGTACTTC.

This clone has only a few counts. The rearrangement links TRBV5-1 to TRBJ2-7; D unclear. The length of the CDR3 is 16 residues. The germline V gene encodes CDR1 SGHRS and CDR2 YFSETQ. Trimming removed 4 bases from V and 2 bases from J, with 19 bases in between. The CDR3 sequence is CASSRRGLFRTYEQYF. DNA for the CDR3: TGCGCCAGCAGCCGCAGAGGTCTTTTCAGAACCTACGAGCAGTACTTC.

The V and J genes are TRBV7-8 and TRBJ1-3, with D hard to call. Germline V CDR1 and CDR2: SGHVS, FQNEAQ. The CDR3 has 12 residues. Trimming took off 2 bases at V and 4 bases at J, with 3 bases between the two ends. This CDR3 is CASSLLGNTIYF. The CDR3 nucleotides read TGTGCCAGCAGCTTACTAGGAAACACCATATATTTT. Supplemented by reference TRBV7-8 and TRBJ1-3, the full variable domain reads GAGVSQSPRYKVAKRGQDVALRCDPISGHVSLFWYQQALGQGPEFLTYFQNEAQLDKSGLPSDRFFAERPEGSVSTLKIQRTQQEDSAVYLCASSLLGNTIYFGEGSWLTVV.

The chain links TRBV29-1 to TRBJ1-2; weak D call: TRBD1 (5 bases). The CDR3 length is 14 residues. The germline gives CDR1 SQVTM, CDR2 ANQGSEA. Trimming left V 3 bases short and J 6 bases short, with 17 bases between. CDR3 bases: TGCAGCGTTGACCGGGACCTAGGTAGCCATGGCTACACCTTC. It is translated as CSVDRDLGSHGYTF.

The rearrangement links TRBV4-2 to TRBJ1-1, with TRBD1 matching 9 bases. V gave up 5 bases and J gave up 5 bases; unmatched junction bases: 9. CDR1 and CDR2 (germline): LGHNA, YNFKEQ. The CDR3 extends over 15 amino acids. Here the CDR3 DNA reads TGTGCCAGCAGCTCGCCACAGGGGGCAGGGACTGAAGCTTTCTTT. Amino acid sequence: CASSSPQGAGTEAFF.

This clone was detected once. The chain links TRBV19 to TRBJ1-1; 7 bases agree with TRBD1. The CDR3 runs 15 residues. Germline CDR1 and CDR2: LNHDA and SQIVND (reference sequence). J lost 2 bases, V lost 5 bases, and 8 bases had no gene match. CDR3 sequence reads: CASSGRDRRNTEAFF. CDR3 DNA sequence: TGTGCCAGTAGTGGGAGGGACAGACGCAACACTGAAGCTTTCTTT.

The genes are TRBV19 and TRBJ1-6; D gene uncertain. There are 14 residues in the CDR3. V lost 3 bases and J lost 10, with 13 bases in between. Germline values: CDR1 LNHDA, CDR2 SQIVND (reference sequence). The CDR3 nucleotides are TGTGCCAGTAGTATGGGTGGGTGGGGATCACCCCTCCACTTT. Protein sequence: CASSMGGWGSPLHF.